This T cell receptor beta chain was retrieved from a study of blood T cell repertoires in COVID-19. Background on the study: Collection of acute and convalescent COVID-19 samples took place in the United States, Italy and Spain. Sources were T cells, B-cell-depleted T cells, or PBMCs; the material itself was cDNA or gDNA.

The CDR3 runs 13 residues. Trimming shortened V by 6 bases and J by 3 bases, and 11 bases separated the two germline ends. Germline assignment: CDR1 ENHRY and CDR2 SYGVKD. TCRdb's table, derived via immunoSEQ multiplex PCR, lists solely in-frame clones and lacks some. Here the sample spans 190,000 or so clones, around 87% being singletons. The sample was peripheral blood. The receptor was isolated from a woman aged 18-29 years who had recovered from COVID-19. J is TRBJ1-1 and V is TRBV10-3, with a tentative D call TRBD1 (6 bases). The CDR3 DNA sequence: TGTGCCATCAGACAGGGCCGGGACACTGAAGCTTTCTTT. This codes for CAIRQGRDTEAFF.